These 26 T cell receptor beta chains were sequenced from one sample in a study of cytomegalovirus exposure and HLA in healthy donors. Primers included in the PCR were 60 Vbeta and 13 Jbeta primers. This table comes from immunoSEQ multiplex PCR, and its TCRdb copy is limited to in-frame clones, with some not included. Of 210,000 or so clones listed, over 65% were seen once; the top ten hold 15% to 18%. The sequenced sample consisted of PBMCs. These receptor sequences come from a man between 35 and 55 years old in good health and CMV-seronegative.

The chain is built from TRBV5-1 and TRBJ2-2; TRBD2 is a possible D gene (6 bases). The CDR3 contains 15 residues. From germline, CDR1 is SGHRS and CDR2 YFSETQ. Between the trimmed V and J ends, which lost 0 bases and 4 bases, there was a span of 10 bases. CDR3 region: CASSLGDSSTGELFF. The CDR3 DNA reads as TGCGCCAGCAGCTTGGGGGACTCTTCCACCGGGGAGCTGTTTTTT.

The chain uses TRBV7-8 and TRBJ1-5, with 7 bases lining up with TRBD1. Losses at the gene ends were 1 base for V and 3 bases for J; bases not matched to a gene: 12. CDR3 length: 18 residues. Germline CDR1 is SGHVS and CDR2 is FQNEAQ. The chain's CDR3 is CASSLVMGWDSNNQPQHF. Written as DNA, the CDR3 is TGTGCCAGCAGCTTAGTCATGGGTTGGGACAGTAACAATCAGCCCCAGCATTTT.

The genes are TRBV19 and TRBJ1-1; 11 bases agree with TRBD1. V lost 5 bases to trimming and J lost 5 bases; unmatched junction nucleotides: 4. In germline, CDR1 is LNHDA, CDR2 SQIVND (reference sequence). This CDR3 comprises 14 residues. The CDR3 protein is CASSEGQGGTEAFF. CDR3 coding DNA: TGTGCCAGTAGTGAGGGACAGGGGGGGACTGAAGCTTTCTTT.

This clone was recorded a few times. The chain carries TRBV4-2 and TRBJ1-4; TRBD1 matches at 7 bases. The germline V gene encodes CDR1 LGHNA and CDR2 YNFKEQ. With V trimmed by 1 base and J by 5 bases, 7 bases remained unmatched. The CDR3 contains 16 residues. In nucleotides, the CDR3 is TGTGCCAGCAGCCAAGGCTCCGGGACAGAGAATGAAAAACTGTTTTTT. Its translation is CASSQGSGTENEKLFF.

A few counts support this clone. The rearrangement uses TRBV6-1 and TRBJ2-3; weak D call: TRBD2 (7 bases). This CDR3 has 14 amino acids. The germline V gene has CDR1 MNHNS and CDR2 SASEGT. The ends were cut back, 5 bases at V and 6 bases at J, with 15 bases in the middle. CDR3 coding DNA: TGTGCCAGCAGTCCCGGGGGGCAGTGGGATACGCAGTATTTT. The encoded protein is CASSPGGQWDTQYF.

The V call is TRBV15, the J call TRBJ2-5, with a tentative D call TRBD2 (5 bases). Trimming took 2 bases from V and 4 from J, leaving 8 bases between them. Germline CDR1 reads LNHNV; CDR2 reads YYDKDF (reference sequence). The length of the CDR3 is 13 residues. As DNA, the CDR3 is TGTGCCACCAGCAGAAGAGGGTCAGAGACCCAGTACTTC. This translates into CATSRRGSETQYF. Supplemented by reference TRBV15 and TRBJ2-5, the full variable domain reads DAMVIQNPRYQVTQFGKPVTLSCSQTLNHNVMYWYQQKSSQAPKLLFHYYDKDFNNEADTPDNFQSRRPNTSFCFLDIRSPGLGDTAMYLCATSRRGSETQYFGPGTRLLVL.

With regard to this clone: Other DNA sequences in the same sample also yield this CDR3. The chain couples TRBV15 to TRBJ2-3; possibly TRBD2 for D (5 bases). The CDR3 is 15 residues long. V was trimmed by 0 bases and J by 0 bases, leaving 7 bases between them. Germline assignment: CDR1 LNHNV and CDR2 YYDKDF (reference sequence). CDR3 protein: CATSRDWTSTDTQYF. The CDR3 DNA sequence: TGTGCCACCAGCAGAGATTGGACTAGCACAGATACGCAGTATTTT.

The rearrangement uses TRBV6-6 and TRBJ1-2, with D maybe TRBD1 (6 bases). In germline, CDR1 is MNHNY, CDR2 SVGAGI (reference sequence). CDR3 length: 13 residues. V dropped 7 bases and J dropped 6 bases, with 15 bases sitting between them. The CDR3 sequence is CASILSPGDGYTF. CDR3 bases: TGTGCCAGCATCCTCAGCCCAGGGGATGGCTACACCTTC.

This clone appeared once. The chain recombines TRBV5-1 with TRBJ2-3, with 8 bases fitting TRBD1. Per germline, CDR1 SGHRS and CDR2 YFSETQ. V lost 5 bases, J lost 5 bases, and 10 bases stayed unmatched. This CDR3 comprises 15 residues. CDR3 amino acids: CASSSDRGYQDTQYF. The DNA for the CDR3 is TGCGCCAGCAGTTCTGACAGGGGCTATCAAGATACGCAGTATTTT.

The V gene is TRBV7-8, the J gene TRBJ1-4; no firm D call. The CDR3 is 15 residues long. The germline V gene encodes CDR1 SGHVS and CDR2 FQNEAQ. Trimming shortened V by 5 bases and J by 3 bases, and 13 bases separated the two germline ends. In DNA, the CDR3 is TGTGCCAGCAGCAGAGAGGTAGTTGCTAATGAAAAACTGTTTTTT. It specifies CASSREVVANEKLFF.

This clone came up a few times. This chain's CDR3 is CASSQDRASGNGSYEQYF. CDR3 nucleotides: TGTGCCAGCAGCCAAGATAGGGCTAGCGGGAACGGATCCTACGAGCAGTACTTC. This chain uses TRBV4-2 with TRBJ2-7; 9 nucleotides align to TRBD2. The CDR3 is made up of 18 amino acids. Per the germline V gene, CDR1 is LGHNA and CDR2 is YNFKEQ. The V and J ends lost 0 bases and 1 base, in that order; junction bases with no gene match: 10.

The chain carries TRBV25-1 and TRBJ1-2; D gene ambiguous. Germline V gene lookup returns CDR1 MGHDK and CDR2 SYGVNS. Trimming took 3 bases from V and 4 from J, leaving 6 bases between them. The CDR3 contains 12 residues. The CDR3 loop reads CASSDSFYGYTF. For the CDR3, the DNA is TGTGCCAGCAGTGACAGTTTCTATGGCTACACCTTC.

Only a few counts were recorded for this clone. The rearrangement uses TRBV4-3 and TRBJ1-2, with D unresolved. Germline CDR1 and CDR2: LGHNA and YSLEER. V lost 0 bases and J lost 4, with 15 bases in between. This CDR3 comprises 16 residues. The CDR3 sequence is CASSQDLGSGGYGYTF. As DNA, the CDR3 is TGCGCCAGCAGCCAAGATCTGGGGTCGGGAGGCTATGGCTACACCTTC.

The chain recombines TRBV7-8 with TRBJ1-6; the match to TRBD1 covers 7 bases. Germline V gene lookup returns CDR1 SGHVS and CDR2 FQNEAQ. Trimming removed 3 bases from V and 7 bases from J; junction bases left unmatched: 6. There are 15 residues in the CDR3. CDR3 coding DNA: TGTGCCAGCAGCTTTCGACAGGGCAGGAATTCACCCCTCCACTTT. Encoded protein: CASSFRQGRNSPLHF. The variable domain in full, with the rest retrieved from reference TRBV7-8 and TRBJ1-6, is GAGVSQSPRYKVAKRGQDVALRCDPISGHVSLFWYQQALGQGPEFLTYFQNEAQLDKSGLPSDRFFAERPEGSVSTLKIQRTQQEDSAVYLCASSFRQGRNSPLHFGNGTRLTVT.

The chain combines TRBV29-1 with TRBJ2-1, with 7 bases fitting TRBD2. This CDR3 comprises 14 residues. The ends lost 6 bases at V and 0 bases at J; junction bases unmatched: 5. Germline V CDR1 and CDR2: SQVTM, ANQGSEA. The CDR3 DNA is TGCAGCGTAAGCGGGGAAAGCTCCTACAATGAGCAGTTCTTC. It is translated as CSVSGESSYNEQFF.

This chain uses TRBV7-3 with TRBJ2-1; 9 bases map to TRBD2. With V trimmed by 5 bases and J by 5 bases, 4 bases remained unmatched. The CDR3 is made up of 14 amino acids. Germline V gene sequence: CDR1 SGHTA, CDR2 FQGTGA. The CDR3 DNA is TGTGCCAGCAGCGCCGGACTAGCGAACAATGAGCAGTTCTTC. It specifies CASSAGLANNEQFF.

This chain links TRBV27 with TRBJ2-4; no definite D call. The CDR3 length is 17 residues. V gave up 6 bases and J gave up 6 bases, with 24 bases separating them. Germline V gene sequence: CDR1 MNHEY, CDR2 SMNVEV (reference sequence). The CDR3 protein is CASSSTIAFRRTNIQYF. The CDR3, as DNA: TGTGCCAGCAGCAGTACTATTGCATTTCGAAGAACAAACATTCAGTACTTC.

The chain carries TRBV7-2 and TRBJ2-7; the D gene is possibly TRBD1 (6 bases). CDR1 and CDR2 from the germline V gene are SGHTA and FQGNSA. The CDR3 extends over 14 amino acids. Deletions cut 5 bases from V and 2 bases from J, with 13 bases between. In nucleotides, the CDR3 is TGTGCCAGCAGCGCTGCACAGGGACCCTACGAGCAGTACTTC. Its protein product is CASSAAQGPYEQYF.

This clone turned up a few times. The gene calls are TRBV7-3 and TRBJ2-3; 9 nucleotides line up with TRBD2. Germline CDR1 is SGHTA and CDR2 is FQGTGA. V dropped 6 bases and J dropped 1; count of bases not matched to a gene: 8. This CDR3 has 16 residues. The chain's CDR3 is CASRRGLASGTDTQYF. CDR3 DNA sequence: TGTGCCAGCAGGCGCGGACTAGCGTCTGGCACAGATACGCAGTATTTT.

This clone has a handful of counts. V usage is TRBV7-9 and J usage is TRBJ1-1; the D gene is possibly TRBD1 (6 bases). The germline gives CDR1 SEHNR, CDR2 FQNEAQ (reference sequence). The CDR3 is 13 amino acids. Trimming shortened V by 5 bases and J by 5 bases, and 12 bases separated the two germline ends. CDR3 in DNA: TGTGCCAGCAGCACCGGGGACACTACTGAAGCTTTCTTT. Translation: CASSTGDTTEAFF.

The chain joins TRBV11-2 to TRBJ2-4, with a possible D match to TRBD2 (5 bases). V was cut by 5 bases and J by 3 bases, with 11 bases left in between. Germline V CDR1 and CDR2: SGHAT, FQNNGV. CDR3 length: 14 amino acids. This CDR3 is CASSATRFKNIQYF. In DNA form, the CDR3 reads TGTGCCAGCAGCGCAACTAGGTTCAAAAACATTCAGTACTTC. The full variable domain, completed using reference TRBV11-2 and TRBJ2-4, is EAGVAQSPRYKIIEKRQSVAFWCNPISGHATLYWYQQILGQGPKLLIQFQNNGVVDDSQLPKDRFSAERLKGVDSTLKIQPAKLEDSAVYLCASSATRFKNIQYFGAGTRLSVL.

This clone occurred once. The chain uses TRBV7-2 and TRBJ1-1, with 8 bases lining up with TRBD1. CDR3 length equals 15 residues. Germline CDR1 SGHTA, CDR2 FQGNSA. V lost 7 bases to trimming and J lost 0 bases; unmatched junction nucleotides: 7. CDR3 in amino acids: CASTMDRALNTEAFF. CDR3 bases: TGTGCCAGCACCATGGACAGGGCGTTGAACACTGAAGCTTTCTTT.

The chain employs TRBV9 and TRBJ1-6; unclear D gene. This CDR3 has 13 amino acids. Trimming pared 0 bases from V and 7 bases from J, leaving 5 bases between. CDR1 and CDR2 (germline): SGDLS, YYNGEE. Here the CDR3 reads CASSVERNSPLHF. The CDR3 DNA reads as TGTGCCAGCAGCGTAGAGAGGAATTCACCCCTCCACTTT.

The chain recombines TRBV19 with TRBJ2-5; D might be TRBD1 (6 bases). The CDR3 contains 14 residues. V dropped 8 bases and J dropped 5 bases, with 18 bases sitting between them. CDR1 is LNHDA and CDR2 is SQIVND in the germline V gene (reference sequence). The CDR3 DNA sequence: TGTGCCAGTGGCGGAACAGGGATAATGGAGACCCAGTACTTC. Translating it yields CASGGTGIMETQYF. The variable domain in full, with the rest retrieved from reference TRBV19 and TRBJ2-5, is DGGITQSPKYLFRKEGQNVTLSCEQNLNHDAMYWYRQDPGQGLRLIYYSQIVNDFQKGDIAEGYSVSREKKESFPLTVTSAQKNPTAFYLCASGGTGIMETQYFGPGTRLLVL.

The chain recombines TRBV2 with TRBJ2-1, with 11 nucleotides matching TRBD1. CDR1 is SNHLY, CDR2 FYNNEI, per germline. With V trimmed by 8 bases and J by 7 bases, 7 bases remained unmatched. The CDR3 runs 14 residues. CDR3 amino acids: CASAGQGAGNEQFF. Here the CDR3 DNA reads TGTGCCAGCGCCGGACAGGGGGCAGGAAATGAGCAGTTCTTC.

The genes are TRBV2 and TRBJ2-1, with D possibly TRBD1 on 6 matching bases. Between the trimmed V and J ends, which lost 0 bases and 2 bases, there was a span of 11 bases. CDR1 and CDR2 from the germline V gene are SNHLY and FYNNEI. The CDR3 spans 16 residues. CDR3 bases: TGTGCCAGCAGTGAAGCAGGGACAAAGGCCTACAATGAGCAGTTCTTC. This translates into CASSEAGTKAYNEQFF.